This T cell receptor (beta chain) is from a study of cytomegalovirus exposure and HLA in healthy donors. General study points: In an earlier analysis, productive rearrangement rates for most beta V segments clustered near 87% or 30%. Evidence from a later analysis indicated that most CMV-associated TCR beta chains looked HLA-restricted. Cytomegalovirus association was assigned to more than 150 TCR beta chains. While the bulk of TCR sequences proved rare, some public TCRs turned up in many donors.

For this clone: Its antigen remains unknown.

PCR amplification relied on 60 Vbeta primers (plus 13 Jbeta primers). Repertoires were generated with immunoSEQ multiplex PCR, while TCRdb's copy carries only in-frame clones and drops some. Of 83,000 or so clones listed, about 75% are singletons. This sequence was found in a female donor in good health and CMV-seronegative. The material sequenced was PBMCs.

The chain's CDR3 is CASSSFVETPQHF. In DNA, the CDR3 is TGTGCCAGCAGCTCCTTTGTGGAGACGCCCCAGCATTTT. The rearrangement uses TRBV7-2 and TRBJ1-5; D gene ambiguous. In germline, CDR1 is SGHTA, CDR2 FQGNSA. The V end was cut by 4 bases, the J end by 9 bases, with 13 bases between. This CDR3 has 13 residues. The full variable domain, completed using reference TRBV7-2 and TRBJ1-5, is GAGVSQSPSNKVTEKGKDVELRCDPISGHTALYWYRQSLGQGLEFLIYFQGNSAPDKSGLPSDRFSAERTGGSVSTLTIQRTQQEDSAVYLCASSSFVETPQHFGDGTRLSIL.